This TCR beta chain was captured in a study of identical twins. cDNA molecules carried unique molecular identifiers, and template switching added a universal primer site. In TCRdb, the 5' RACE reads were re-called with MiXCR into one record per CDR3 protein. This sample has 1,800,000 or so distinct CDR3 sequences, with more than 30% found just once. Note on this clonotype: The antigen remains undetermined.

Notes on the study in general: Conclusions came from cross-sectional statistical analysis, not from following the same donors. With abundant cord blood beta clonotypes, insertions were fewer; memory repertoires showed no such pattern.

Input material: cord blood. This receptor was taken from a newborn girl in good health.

CDR3 coding DNA: TGTGCCAGCAGTTTAGGTTTAGGACTAGCGGGGCCCGAGGGAGATACGCAGTATTTT. This codes for CASSLGLGLAGPEGDTQYF. The rearrangement uses TRBV12-3 or TRBV12-4 and TRBJ2-3, with 12 bases aligning to TRBD2. V was pared by 1 base and J by 5 bases, with 13 bases of the junction left unmatched. This CDR3 has 19 amino acids.